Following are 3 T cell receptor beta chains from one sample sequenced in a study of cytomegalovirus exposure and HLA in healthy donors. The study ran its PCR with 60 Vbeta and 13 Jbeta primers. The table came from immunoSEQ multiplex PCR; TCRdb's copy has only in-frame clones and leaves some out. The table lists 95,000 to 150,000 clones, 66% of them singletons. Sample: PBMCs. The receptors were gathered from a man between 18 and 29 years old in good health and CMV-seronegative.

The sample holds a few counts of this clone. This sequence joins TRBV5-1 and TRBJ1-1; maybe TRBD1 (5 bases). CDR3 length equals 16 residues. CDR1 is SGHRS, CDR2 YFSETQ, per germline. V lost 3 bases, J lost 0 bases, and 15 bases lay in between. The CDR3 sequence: CASSYRRQGVNTEAFF. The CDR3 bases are TGCGCCAGCAGCTACCGACGGCAGGGCGTGAACACTGAAGCTTTCTTT.

This CDR3 reads CASSVARGGKENEQFF. The CDR3 nucleotides are TGTGCCAGCAGCGTAGCGAGAGGGGGAAAAGAAAATGAGCAGTTCTTC. The chain uses TRBV9 and TRBJ2-1; D may be TRBD1 (6 bases). V was clipped by 0 bases and J by 7 bases, with 17 bases between them. Germline V gives CDR1 SGDLS, CDR2 YYNGEE. The CDR3 is made up of 16 amino acids. Looking up the rest from reference TRBV9 and TRBJ2-1 gives the full variable domain: DSGVTQTPKHLITATGQRVTLRCSPRSGDLSVYWYQQSLDQGLQFLIQYYNGEERAKGNILERFSAQQFPDLHSELNLSSLELGDSALYFCASSVARGGKENEQFFGPGTRLTVL.

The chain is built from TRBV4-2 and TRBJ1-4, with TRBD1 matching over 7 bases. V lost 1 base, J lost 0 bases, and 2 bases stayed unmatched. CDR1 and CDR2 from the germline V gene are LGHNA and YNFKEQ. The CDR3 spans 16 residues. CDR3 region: CASSQGTGPTNEKLFF. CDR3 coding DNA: TGTGCCAGCAGCCAAGGGACAGGCCCAACTAATGAAAAACTGTTTTTT.